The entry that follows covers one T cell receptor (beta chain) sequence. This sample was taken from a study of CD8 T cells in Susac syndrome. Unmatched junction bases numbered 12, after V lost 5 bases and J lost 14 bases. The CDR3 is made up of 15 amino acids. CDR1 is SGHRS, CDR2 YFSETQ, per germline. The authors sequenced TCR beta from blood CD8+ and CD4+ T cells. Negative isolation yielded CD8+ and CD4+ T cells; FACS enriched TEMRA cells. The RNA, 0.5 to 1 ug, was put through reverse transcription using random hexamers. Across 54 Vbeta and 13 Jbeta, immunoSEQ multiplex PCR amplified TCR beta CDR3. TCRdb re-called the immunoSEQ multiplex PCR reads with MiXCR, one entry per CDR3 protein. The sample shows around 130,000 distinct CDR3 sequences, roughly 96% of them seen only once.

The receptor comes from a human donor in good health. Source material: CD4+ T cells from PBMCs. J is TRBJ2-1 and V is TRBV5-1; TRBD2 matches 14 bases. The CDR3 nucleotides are TGCGCCAGCAGTACGGGACTAGCGGGAGAGGGTATAGAGTTCTTC. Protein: CASSTGLAGEGIEFF.